Listed below are T cell receptor beta chains from one sample, sequenced in a study of blood T cell repertoires in COVID-19. TCRdb keeps only in-frame clones here, not all; method: immunoSEQ multiplex PCR. Of approximately 100,000 clones in the sample, approximately 80% were seen once. Sequenced input: peripheral blood. The source is a woman aged 55-75 years with acute or convalescent COVID-19. Both conserved end residues are part of each CDR3. A D gene is named only where the DNA matches it firmly. Size tells how often a clone was seen (once, few, many) or the class of an expanded clone, and some rows leave it out.

CDR3 DNA	CDR3 protein	V gene	clone size	D gene	J gene
TGTGCTAGTGGTTTAGGAGGCCTTCAGCCCCAGCATTTT	CASGLGGLQPQHF	TRBV12-5	.	.	TRBJ1-5
TGCGCCAGCAGCTTGGCCGGGACAGGGCTAAATGAGCAGTTCTTC	CASSLAGTGLNEQFF	TRBV5-1	.	TRBD1	TRBJ2-1
TGTGCCAGCAGCCTCACGGGGACAGGGTTGAATGGCTACACCTTC	CASSLTGTGLNGYTF	TRBV5-4	once	TRBD1	TRBJ1-2
TGTGCCAGCAGAACCTTGACTAGCGGGAGTAGGAATGAGCAGTTCTTC	CASRTLTSGSRNEQFF	TRBV27	many	TRBD2	TRBJ2-1
TGCGCCAGCAGCTTGGCCCCGCAGGGAAGTGAGACCCAGTACTTC	CASSLAPQGSETQYF	TRBV5-1	.	.	TRBJ2-5
TGTGCCACCAGAACGGGACAGGGACCTGAAGCTTTCTTT	CATRTGQGPEAFF	TRBV24-1	.	TRBD1	TRBJ1-1
TGTGCCAGCGCATGGCTTTACGAGCAGTACTTC	CASAWLYEQYF	TRBV28	few	.	TRBJ2-7
TGTGCCAGTAGTATAGCCCAGGGGGCGAACTACTATGGCTACACCTTC	CASSIAQGANYYGYTF	TRBV19	.	TRBD1	TRBJ1-2
TGTGCCAGCCGCCCGGAGGGGAGCAATCAGCCCCAGCATTTT	CASRPEGSNQPQHF	TRBV19	.	.	TRBJ1-5
TGTGCCAGCAGTTCCAACGACTATAACTACAATGAGCAGTTCTTC	CASSSNDYNYNEQFF	TRBV6-5	.	.	TRBJ2-1
TGTGCCAGTAGTGAGACAGGGGCGCCTAATGAAAAACTGTTTTTT	CASSETGAPNEKLFF	TRBV19	.	TRBD1	TRBJ1-4
TGCGCCAGCAGCTTGGGGACACTCCGCACAGATACGCAGTATTTT	CASSLGTLRTDTQYF	TRBV5-1	.	.	TRBJ2-3
TGTGCCAGCAGTGAAGGGTTGACTAGCGGGAGTTTTGGTAGGACAGATACGCAGTATTTT	CASSEGLTSGSFGRTDTQYF	TRBV6-1	.	TRBD2	TRBJ2-3
TGTGCCAGCAGTTTATCGTTTGGGACAGGCCAAGAGACCCAGTACTTC	CASSLSFGTGQETQYF	TRBV27	.	TRBD1	TRBJ2-5
TGTGCCAGCAGCCCCCTCTCCGGGGGACAGGCCTACGAGCAGTACTTC	CASSPLSGGQAYEQYF	TRBV25-1	.	TRBD1	TRBJ2-7
TGTGCCAGCAGTCATAGCGGGAGGGCCTTTACACCAGCCAGTGGTGAGCAGTTCTTC	CASSHSGRAFTPASGEQFF	TRBV7-9	many	TRBD2	TRBJ2-1
TGTGCCAGCAGCTTAGGCCCCGGGACTAGCGGGAGATCGAATACGCAGTATTTT	CASSLGPGTSGRSNTQYF	TRBV7-6	few	TRBD2	TRBJ2-3
TGTGCCAGCAGCTTTCAGGGTACAGAGACCCAGTACTTC	CASSFQGTETQYF	TRBV5-8	.	.	TRBJ2-5
TGTGCCAGCAGGCGGCAGACCAGCTCTGGAAACACCATATATTTT	CASRRQTSSGNTIYF	TRBV2	.	.	TRBJ1-3
TGTGCCAGCTCACAAGACGGACAGAACCGGCATAACACCTTC	CASSQDGQNRHNTF	TRBV18	.	.	TRBJ1-2
TGTGCCAGTAGTATAAGGGGTGACCAGCCCCAGCATTTT	CASSIRGDQPQHF	TRBV19	.	.	TRBJ1-5
TGTGCCACCAGTGATCCAATTGCGTCCGGGGAGCTGTTTTTT	CATSDPIASGELFF	TRBV24-1	.	.	TRBJ2-2
TGTGCCAGCAGTTTAGGGTCAGGGACTAGGGGCTACGAGCAGTACTTC	CASSLGSGTRGYEQYF	TRBV28	.	TRBD2	TRBJ2-7